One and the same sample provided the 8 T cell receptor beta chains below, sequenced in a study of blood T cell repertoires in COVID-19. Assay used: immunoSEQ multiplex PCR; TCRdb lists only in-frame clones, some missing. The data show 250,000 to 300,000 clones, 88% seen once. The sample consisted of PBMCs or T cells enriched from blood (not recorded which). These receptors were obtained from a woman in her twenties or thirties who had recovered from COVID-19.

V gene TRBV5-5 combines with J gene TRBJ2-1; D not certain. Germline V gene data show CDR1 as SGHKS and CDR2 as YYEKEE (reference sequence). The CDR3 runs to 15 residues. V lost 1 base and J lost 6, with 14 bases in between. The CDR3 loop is CASSLSQFSPNEQFF. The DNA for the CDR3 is TGTGCCAGCAGCTTGTCCCAGTTTTCCCCCAATGAGCAGTTCTTC.

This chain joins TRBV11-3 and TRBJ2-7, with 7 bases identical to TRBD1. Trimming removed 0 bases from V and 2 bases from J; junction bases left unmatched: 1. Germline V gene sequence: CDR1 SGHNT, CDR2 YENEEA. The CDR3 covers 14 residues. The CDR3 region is CASSLDGTAYEQYF. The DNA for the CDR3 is TGTGCCAGCAGCTTAGACGGGACAGCCTACGAGCAGTACTTC.

The CDR3: CARSPYQDKALNEKLFF. CDR3 in DNA: TGTGCCAGAAGCCCATACCAAGACAAGGCCCTTAATGAAAAACTGTTTTTT. The chain has TRBV5-3 and TRBJ1-4; D is ambiguous. TRBV5-3 is an open reading frame whose function is uncertain. Trimming took off 4 bases at V and 4 bases at J, with 20 bases between the two ends. This CDR3 region has 17 residues.

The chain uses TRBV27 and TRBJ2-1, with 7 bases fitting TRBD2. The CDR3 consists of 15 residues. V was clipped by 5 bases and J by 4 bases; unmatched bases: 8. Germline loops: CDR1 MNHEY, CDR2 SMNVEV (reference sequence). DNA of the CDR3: TGTGCCAGCAGTACCGGACTAGGCTCGTACAATGAGCAGTTCTTC. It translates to CASSTGLGSYNEQFF.

This CDR3 reads CASSIGGPLLYNEQFF. In DNA, the CDR3 is TGTGCCAGTAGTATAGGTGGCCCCCTGCTTTACAATGAGCAGTTCTTC. The gene calls are TRBV19 and TRBJ2-1, with unresolved D. CDR1 and CDR2 (germline): LNHDA, SQIVND (reference sequence). The CDR3 runs to 16 residues. The V and J ends lost 1 base and 4 bases respectively, with 14 bases between them. The entire variable domain, with the rest obtained from reference TRBV19 and TRBJ2-1, is as follows: DGGITQSPKYLFRKEGQNVTLSCEQNLNHDAMYWYRQDPGQGLRLIYYSQIVNDFQKGDIAEGYSVSREKKESFPLTVTSAQKNPTAFYLCASSIGGPLLYNEQFFGPGTRLTVL.

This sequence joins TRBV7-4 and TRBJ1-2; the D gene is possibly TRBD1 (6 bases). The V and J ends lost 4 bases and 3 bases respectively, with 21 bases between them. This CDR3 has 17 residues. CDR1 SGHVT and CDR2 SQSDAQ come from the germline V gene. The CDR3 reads CASSSHRKGGPDYGYTF. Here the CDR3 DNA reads TGTGCCAGCAGCTCACATAGGAAGGGGGGGCCAGACTATGGCTACACCTTC.

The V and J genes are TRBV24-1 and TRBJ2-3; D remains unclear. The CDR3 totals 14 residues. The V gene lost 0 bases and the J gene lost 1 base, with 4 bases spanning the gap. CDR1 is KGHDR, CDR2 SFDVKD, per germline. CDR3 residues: CATSDLEGTDTQYF. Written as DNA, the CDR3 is TGTGCCACCAGTGATTTGGAGGGCACAGATACGCAGTATTTT.

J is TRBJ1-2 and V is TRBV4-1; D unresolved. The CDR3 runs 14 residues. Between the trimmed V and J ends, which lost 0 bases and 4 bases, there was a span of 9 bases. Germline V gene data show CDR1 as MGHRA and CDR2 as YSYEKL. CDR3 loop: CASSQDAIPYGYTF. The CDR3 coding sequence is TGCGCCAGCAGCCAAGACGCGATACCCTATGGCTACACCTTC.